What follows describes a single T cell receptor beta chain. Antigen specificity is unknown. MiXCR, applied by TCRdb to the 5' RACE reads, yields one record per CDR3 protein. This sample carries over 400,000 distinct CDR3 sequences, under 25% of them seen once, and the ten largest clones take 13%. Trimming stripped 3 bases from V and 1 base from J, with 7 bases between. The CDR3 is 14 residues long. This sample was taken from a study of T-cell memory formation after mild COVID-19. General study points: Contracting clones from day 15 to 85 showed balanced CD4/CD8; later expanders favored CD4+. Pre-infection memory contained some responding clones, which suggested that cross-reactive memory had joined.

The source is an adult woman who had mild COVID-19 (a few samples of this study predate the infection). Cell type and time point are not known. Sequencing used PBMCs or a T cell subset sorted from them (not recorded which). The chain couples TRBV12-3 or TRBV12-4 to TRBJ2-1; no firm D call. CDR3 protein: CASSFIKSYNEQFF. The CDR3 bases are TGTGCCAGCAGTTTCATTAAGTCCTACAATGAGCAGTTCTTC.